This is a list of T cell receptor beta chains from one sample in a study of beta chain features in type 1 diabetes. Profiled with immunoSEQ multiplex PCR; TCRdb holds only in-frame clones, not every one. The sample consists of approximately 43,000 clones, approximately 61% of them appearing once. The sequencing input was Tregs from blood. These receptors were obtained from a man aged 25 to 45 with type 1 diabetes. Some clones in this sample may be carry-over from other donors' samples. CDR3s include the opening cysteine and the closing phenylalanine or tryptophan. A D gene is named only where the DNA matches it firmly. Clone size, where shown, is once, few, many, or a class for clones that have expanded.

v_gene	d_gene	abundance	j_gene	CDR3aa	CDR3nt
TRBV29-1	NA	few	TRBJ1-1	CSVRGTDTEAFF	TGCAGCGTTCGGGGGACGGACACTGAAGCTTTCTTT
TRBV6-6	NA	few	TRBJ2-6	CASSFNGSGANVLTF	TGTGCCAGCAGTTTCAACGGCTCTGGGGCCAACGTCCTGACTTTC
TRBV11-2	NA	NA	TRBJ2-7	CASSSTESKQYF	TGTGCCAGCAGCTCGACAGAGTCCAAGCAGTACTTC
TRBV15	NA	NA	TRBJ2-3	CATSLGNTDTQYF	TGTGCCACCAGTCTAGGCAACACAGATACGCAGTATTTT
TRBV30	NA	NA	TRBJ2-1	CAWTGGYEQFF	TGTGCCTGGACAGGCGGGTATGAGCAGTTCTTC
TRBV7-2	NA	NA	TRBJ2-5	CASSLDGSRETQYF	TGTGCCAGCAGCTTAGATGGGTCGCGGGAGACCCAGTACTTC
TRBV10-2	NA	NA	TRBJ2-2	CASNPVNTGELFF	TGCGCCAGCAACCCGGTGAACACCGGGGAGCTGTTTTTT
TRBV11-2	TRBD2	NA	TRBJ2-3	CASSSRPGLAGGPTDTQYF	TGTGCCAGCAGCTCCAGGCCGGGACTAGCGGGGGGGCCTACAGATACGCAGTATTTT
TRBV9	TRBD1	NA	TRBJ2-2	CASQGQGNTGELFF	TGTGCCAGCCAGGGACAGGGGAACACCGGGGAGCTGTTTTTT
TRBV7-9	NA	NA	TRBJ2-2	CASSSTAGLGELFF	TGTGCCAGCAGCTCAACTGCGGGCCTAGGGGAGCTGTTTTTT
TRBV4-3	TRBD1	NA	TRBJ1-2	CASGGTGGKYGYTF	TGCGCCAGCGGGGGGACAGGGGGCAAGTATGGCTACACCTTC
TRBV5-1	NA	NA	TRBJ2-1	CASSPNLYNEQFF	TGCGCCAGCAGCCCCAACTTATACAATGAGCAGTTCTTC
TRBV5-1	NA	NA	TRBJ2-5	CASSFPSEETQYF	TGCGCCAGCAGCTTCCCTAGCGAGGAGACCCAGTACTTC
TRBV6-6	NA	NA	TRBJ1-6	CASSSVRSYNSPLHF	TGTGCCAGCAGCTCTGTCCGGTCCTATAATTCACCCCTCCACTTT
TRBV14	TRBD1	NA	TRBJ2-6	CASSPLTGTGSGANVLTF	TGTGCCAGCAGCCCGCTTACCGGGACAGGGTCTGGGGCCAACGTCCTGACTTTC
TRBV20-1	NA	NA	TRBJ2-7	CSARRGLEQYF	TGCAGTGCCAGGCGGGGGCTCGAGCAGTACTTC
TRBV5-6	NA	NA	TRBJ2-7	CASSSDSYEQYF	TGTGCCAGCAGCTCCGACAGCTACGAGCAGTACTTC